The sequence of this T cell receptor (beta chain) was determined in a study of response to subunit inactivated influenza vaccine. Study-wide findings and caveats: Each seasonal flu vaccination may recruit only limited new T cells, authors suggested.

TCRdb ran MiXCR on the RT-PCR reads and lists one entry per CDR3 protein. The top ten clones hold roughly 13% of a sample with 490,000 or so distinct CDR3 sequences, 6% to 9% of them seen once. The ends were cut back, 2 bases at V and 5 bases at J, with 10 bases in the middle. The CDR3 is 13 residues long. Looked up from germline, CDR1 is SEHNR and CDR2 is FQNEAQ (reference sequence). The sample holds many counts of this clonotype. The antigen is unknown. The source of this sequence is a man between 50 and 70 years old who received an inactivated influenza vaccine. The V call is TRBV7-9, the J call TRBJ2-7; maybe TRBD1 (6 bases). Sequenced material: PBMCs from blood, taken around 25 months after vaccination. CDR3 nucleotide sequence: TGTGCCAGCAGCTTATCTAGGACAGACGAGCAGTACTTC. Translated: CASSLSRTDEQYF.